Below are 31 T cell receptor beta chains sequenced from a single sample in a study of OX40 agonist ivuxolimab in advanced cancers. The library came from the immunoSEQ multiplex PCR assay. TCRdb obtained this table from immuneACCESS and retained in-frame rearrangements with V and J assigned. These tables miss some clones; where compared with another copy, unresolved V genes account for less than half of the shortfall, and the remainder is unexplained. Present in this sample are fewer than 85,000 clones, 86% of which were seen just once. The top ten clonotypes cover 0.99% of the sample. Material: CD4+ or CD8+ T cells sorted from blood, obtained in a trial of the OX40 agonist ivuxolimab. These receptor sequences come from an adult with an advanced solid tumor such as melanoma, head and neck, liver or kidney cancer.

The chain's CDR3 is CASSPTSGAFQETQYF. The CDR3 bases are TGCGCCAGCAGCCCGACTAGCGGGGCTTTCCAAGAGACCCAGTACTTC. The chain couples TRBV5-1 to TRBJ2-5, with 11 positions matching TRBD2. V lost 4 bases to trimming and J lost 1 base; unmatched junction nucleotides: 6. Germline lookup yields CDR1 SGHRS and CDR2 YFSETQ. This CDR3 is 16 amino acids long. Filled out from reference TRBV5-1 and TRBJ2-5, the complete variable domain reads KAGVTQTPRYLIKTRGQQVTLSCSPISGHRSVSWYQQTPGQGLQFLFEYFSETQRNKGNFPGRFSGRQFSNSRSEMNVSTLELGDSALYLCASSPTSGAFQETQYFGPGTRLLVL.

This chain joins TRBV30 and TRBJ2-6; D not resolved. V was clipped by 7 bases and J by 6 bases, with 16 bases between them. Germline V CDR1 and CDR2: GTSNPN, SVGIG (reference sequence). CDR3 length equals 14 residues. The CDR3, as DNA: TGTGCCTCCCCCCTAATCTCAGAGGCCAACGTCCTGACTTTC. Amino acids: CASPLISEANVLTF.

This rearrangement joins TRBV7-9 to TRBJ2-1, with TRBD2 identical over 10 bases. Germline CDR1 reads SEHNR; CDR2 reads FQNEAQ (reference sequence). The V gene end was trimmed by 1 base and the J gene end by 7 bases; junction bases not matched to a gene: 4. The CDR3 is 15 residues long. The CDR3 spells CASSLEGSGRNEQFF. In nucleotides, the CDR3 is TGTGCCAGCAGCTTAGAAGGTAGCGGGAGGAATGAGCAGTTCTTC.

The rearrangement joins TRBV7-3 to TRBJ2-1, with D possibly TRBD2 on 6 matching bases. The V and J ends lost 3 bases and 1 base respectively, with 10 bases between them. The CDR3 consists of 15 residues. Germline V gene sequence: CDR1 SGHTA, CDR2 FQGTGA. CDR3 nucleotide sequence: TGTGCCAGCAGCTTTTACGCGGGGTCCTACAATGAGCAGTTCTTC. Translated: CASSFYAGSYNEQFF.

The chain employs TRBV18 and TRBJ2-1; D uncertain. Trimming stripped 3 bases from V and 7 bases from J, with 10 bases between. The CDR3 has 13 residues. Germline CDR1 reads KGHSH; CDR2 reads LQKENI. CDR3 residues: CASSPPGRNEQFF. The CDR3 bases are TGTGCCAGCTCACCTCCGGGCCGAAATGAGCAGTTCTTC.

V and J are TRBV5-8 and TRBJ2-2; 9 nucleotides match TRBD2. The CDR3 loop spans 17 amino acids. The germline CDR1 and CDR2 sequences are SGHTS and YDEGEE. Losses at the gene ends were 0 bases for V and 4 bases for J; bases not matched to a gene: 7. This CDR3 is CASSLVVYSGSTGELFF. In DNA, the CDR3 is TGTGCCAGCAGCTTGGTCGTTTATAGCGGGAGCACCGGGGAGCTGTTTTTT.

This chain uses TRBV10-3 with TRBJ2-2; TRBD2 matches 14 bases. Germline CDR1 reads ENHRY; CDR2 reads SYGVKD. The CDR3 extends over 20 amino acids. Trimming at V came to 7 bases and at J to 1 base, leaving 14 bases not matched to a gene. The CDR3 region has the DNA TGTGCCATCAAGGGCCCTACCGGGACTAGCGGGAGCGGGAACACCGGGGAGCTGTTTTTT. Amino acid sequence: CAIKGPTGTSGSGNTGELFF.

The rearrangement joins TRBV7-9 to TRBJ1-1; D perhaps matches TRBD1 (5 bases). V lost 5 bases and J lost 1, with 17 bases in between. Germline loops: CDR1 SEHNR, CDR2 FQNEAQ (reference sequence). The CDR3 extends over 16 amino acids. CDR3 protein: CASSLTPGTANTEAFF. CDR3 DNA sequence: TGTGCCAGCAGCCTTACTCCCGGGACGGCGAACACTGAAGCTTTCTTT.

This clone has only one observation. The chain combines TRBV29-1 with TRBJ1-1; TRBD1 agrees at 9 bases. CDR1 is SQVTM and CDR2 is ANQGSEA in the germline V gene. Trimming removed 6 bases from V and 6 bases from J; junction bases left unmatched: 8. This CDR3 is built from 13 residues. For the CDR3, the DNA is TGCAGCGTCATGGTACAGGGGGCTGCTGAAGCTTTCTTT. This gives the protein CSVMVQGAAEAFF.

The rearrangement joins TRBV5-4 to TRBJ2-1; TRBD1 agrees at 12 bases. The junction had 15 bases not matched to a gene; V was cut back by 4 bases and J by 10 bases. The germline gives CDR1 SGHNT, CDR2 YYREEE (reference sequence). CDR3 length: 17 amino acids. CDR3 loop: CASSLQSRDRGQGEQFF. The CDR3 nucleotides are TGTGCCAGCAGCCTTCAGTCACGGGACAGGGGGCAGGGAGAGCAGTTCTTC.

In nucleotides, the CDR3 is TGTGCCAGCAGTTACTCGCAGAACACTGAAGCTTTCTTT. Translating gives CASSYSQNTEAFF. This chain joins TRBV6-6 and TRBJ1-1; D is unclear. This CDR3 contains 13 residues. Germline loops: CDR1 MNHNY, CDR2 SVGAGI (reference sequence). V lost 0 bases and J 1 base, leaving 3 bases between the germline ends.

The chain uses TRBV19 and TRBJ2-1, with 14 bases aligning to TRBD2. Trimming at V came to 5 bases and at J to 8 bases, leaving 20 bases not matched to a gene. Germline V lookup: CDR1 LNHDA, CDR2 SQIVND (reference sequence). The CDR3 is 20 residues long. CDR3 sequence (DNA): TGTGCCAGTAGTCCGCGCCCTCTGGGACTAGCGGGAGTAATCTTTGATGAGCAGTTCTTC. It specifies CASSPRPLGLAGVIFDEQFF.

The rearrangement links TRBV5-6 to TRBJ1-1; D uncertain. This CDR3 spans 17 amino acids. V lost 1 base to trimming and J lost 3 bases, with 19 bases between them. The V gene's germline CDR1 is SGHDT and CDR2 YYEEEE. The CDR3 here is CASSLIPQVGRDTEAFF. In DNA form, the CDR3 reads TGTGCCAGCAGCTTGATACCTCAGGTTGGTAGGGACACTGAAGCTTTCTTT.

A few counts support this clone. The chain combines TRBV6-5 with TRBJ1-1; 7 positions match TRBD1. CDR1 and CDR2 (germline): MNHEY, SVGAGI. The CDR3 is 14 residues long. V gave up 7 bases and J gave up 1 base; unmatched junction bases: 6. CDR3 amino acids: CASTSQGKNTEAFF. CDR3 DNA: TGTGCCAGCACTTCACAGGGGAAGAACACTGAAGCTTTCTTT.

V and J are TRBV6-5 and TRBJ2-5; 10 bases are shared with TRBD2. Germline V CDR1 and CDR2: MNHEY, SVGAGI. The CDR3 has 14 residues. V gave up 5 bases and J gave up 5 bases; unmatched junction bases: 5. CDR3 amino acids: CASSERGGRETQYF. The CDR3 nucleotides are TGTGCCAGCAGTGAGCGGGGGGGCCGGGAGACCCAGTACTTC.

V gene TRBV5-1 combines with J gene TRBJ2-1; 10 bases align to TRBD2. The CDR3 length is 16 residues. V gave up 4 bases and J gave up 7 bases; unmatched junction bases: 11. CDR1 SGHRS and CDR2 YFSETQ come from the germline V gene. The DNA of the CDR3 is TGCGCCAGCAGCGGCGTTACTAGCGGGACGAGGAATGAGCAGTTCTTC. Amino acid sequence: CASSGVTSGTRNEQFF.

This clone appeared once. This chain connects TRBV9 to TRBJ2-2, with 12 bases aligning to TRBD2. This CDR3 has 15 amino acids. J lost 4 bases, V lost 3 bases, and 1 base had no gene match. CDR1 and CDR2 from the germline V gene are SGDLS and YYNGEE. The CDR3 sequence: CASSASGGATGELFF. CDR3 nucleotides: TGTGCCAGCAGCGCTAGCGGGGGGGCCACCGGGGAGCTGTTTTTT.

The chain couples TRBV18 to TRBJ1-1; TRBD1 agrees at 10 bases. V shed 3 bases and J 3 bases; nucleotides not matched to a gene: 10. Germline CDR1 and CDR2: KGHSH and LQKENI. There are 17 residues in the CDR3. The CDR3 DNA reads TGTGCCAGCTCACCCCGACAGGGGGCGACTACGGACACTGAAGCTTTCTTT. Its translation is CASSPRQGATTDTEAFF.

The J gene is TRBJ2-3, the V gene TRBV5-6, with D possibly being TRBD2 (5 bases). CDR1 is SGHDT and CDR2 is YYEEEE in the germline V gene. Between the trimmed V and J ends, which lost 4 bases and 4 bases, there was a span of 25 bases. The CDR3 is made up of 18 amino acids. CDR3 DNA: TGTGCCAGCAGCGCGGGTCCCGAAATAATTGGGGAATCAGATACGCAGTATTTT. Protein sequence: CASSAGPEIIGESDTQYF.

V gene TRBV4-3 combines with J gene TRBJ1-6; 7 nucleotides line up with TRBD1. The CDR3 consists of 14 residues. CDR1 is LGHNA and CDR2 is YSLEER in the germline V gene. Trimming at V came to 1 base and at J to 14 bases, leaving 8 bases not matched to a gene. The CDR3 sequence: CASSQVATGMTLHF. CDR3 nucleotides: TGCGCCAGCAGCCAAGTCGCGACAGGGATGACCCTCCACTTT.

V gene TRBV5-6 combines with J gene TRBJ1-6; D not resolved. The CDR3 runs 13 residues. The germline gives CDR1 SGHDT, CDR2 YYEEEE. The V gene lost 7 bases and the J gene lost 7 bases, with 12 bases spanning the gap. CDR3 residues: CASGEVENSPLHF. CDR3 DNA: TGTGCCAGCGGAGAGGTGGAAAATTCACCCCTCCACTTT. The full variable domain, with the rest looked up from reference TRBV5-6 and TRBJ1-6, is DAGVTQSPTHLIKTRGQQVTLRCSPKSGHDTVSWYQQALGQGPQFIFQYYEEEERQRGNFPDRFSGHQFPNYSSELNVNALLLGDSALYLCASGEVENSPLHFGNGTRLTVT.

The chain employs TRBV6-1 and TRBJ2-2; 7 bases are shared with TRBD2. The CDR3 has 16 amino acids. Trimming cost V 4 bases and J 0 bases; bases outside gene matches: 5. Germline V CDR1 and CDR2: MNHNS, SASEGT. Here the CDR3 DNA reads TGTGCCAGCAGTGGGCTAGCGGCCTCGAACACCGGGGAGCTGTTTTTT. Encoded protein: CASSGLAASNTGELFF.

The chain carries TRBV5-4 and TRBJ2-2, with 10 bases that match TRBD1. V shed 4 bases, J shed 4 bases, and the junction held 4 bases outside the gene matches. Looked up from germline, CDR1 is SGHNT and CDR2 is YYREEE (reference sequence). The CDR3 is 15 amino acids. CDR3 residues: CASSTDRGPTGELFF. The CDR3 region has the DNA TGTGCCAGCAGCACTGACAGGGGGCCCACCGGGGAGCTGTTTTTT.

This chain uses TRBV27 with TRBJ1-1; possible D gene TRBD1, 5 bases. The germline V gene has CDR1 MNHEY and CDR2 SMNVEV (reference sequence). The CDR3 covers 13 residues. V was pared by 5 bases and J by 11 bases, with 18 bases between. The CDR3 coding sequence is TGTGCCAGCAGTCCGGGAGGAGCCAGGGTGGCTTTCTTT. Amino acid sequence: CASSPGGARVAFF.

The chain has TRBV11-2 and TRBJ2-5; D is possibly TRBD2 (5 bases). From germline, CDR1 is SGHAT and CDR2 FQNNGV. CDR3 size: 13 residues. Trimming stripped 1 base from V and 5 bases from J, with 8 bases between. CDR3 DNA sequence: TGTGCCAGCAGCTTAGTCCTAGCCGAGACCCAGTACTTC. Its protein product is CASSLVLAETQYF.

The chain couples TRBV29-1 to TRBJ2-3; possibly TRBD1 or TRBD2 for D (6 bases each). V was shortened by 2 bases and J by 2 bases, with 11 bases between the two germline ends. The CDR3 extends over 14 amino acids. Germline loops: CDR1 SQVTM, CDR2 ANQGSEA. The CDR3: CSVEKGGLTDTQYF. The CDR3 nucleotides read TGCAGCGTTGAAAAGGGGGGTCTCACAGATACGCAGTATTTT.

This clone turned up a few times. This sequence joins TRBV7-9 and TRBJ1-1; D possibly corresponds to TRBD1 (5 bases). CDR1 and CDR2 (germline): SEHNR, FQNEAQ (reference sequence). The CDR3 is 16 residues long. Trimming stripped 5 bases from V and 1 base from J, with 17 bases between. In DNA form, the CDR3 reads TGTGCCAGCAGCCTACGGGGGGAGGGTCGGAACACTGAAGCTTTCTTT. It yields the protein CASSLRGEGRNTEAFF.

The V and J genes are TRBV4-3 and TRBJ2-7; TRBD2 matches at 12 bases. Losses at the gene ends were 1 base for V and 3 bases for J; bases not matched to a gene: 7. CDR1 is LGHNA, CDR2 YSLEER, per germline. The CDR3 length is 17 residues. The CDR3 DNA sequence: TGCGCCAGCAGCCAAGGGGTAGGACTAGCGGGAATCTACGAGCAGTACTTC. This sequence encodes CASSQGVGLAGIYEQYF.

The chain recombines TRBV18 with TRBJ2-7, with D possibly matching TRBD2 (6 bases). The CDR3 totals 13 residues. CDR1 and CDR2 (germline): KGHSH, LQKENI. V was cut by 6 bases and J by 2 bases, with 11 bases left in between. The CDR3 sequence: CASSRDFPYEQYF. The DNA for the CDR3 is TGTGCCAGCTCGAGGGACTTCCCCTACGAGCAGTACTTC.

This sequence joins TRBV12-5 and TRBJ2-2; D gene uncertain. The CDR3 has 11 amino acids. Germline CDR1 is LGHNT and CDR2 is FRNRAP. V lost 6 bases and J 2 bases, leaving 1 base between the germline ends. CDR3 DNA: TGTGCTAGTGGCAACACCGGGGAGCTGTTTTTT. This codes for CASGNTGELFF. Looking up the rest from reference TRBV12-5 and TRBJ2-2 gives the full variable domain: DARVTQTPRHKVTEMGQEVTMRCQPILGHNTVFWYRQTMMQGLELLAYFRNRAPLDDSGMPKDRFSAEMPDATLATLKIQPSEPRDSAVYFCASGNTGELFFGEGSRLTVL.

The J gene is TRBJ2-1, the V gene TRBV7-2; D gene unclear. Germline V gene data show CDR1 as SGHTA and CDR2 as FQGNSA. CDR3 length: 14 amino acids. Trimming pared 3 bases from V and 6 bases from J, leaving 12 bases between. The CDR3 nucleotides read TGTGCCAGCAGCTTTAATAGAGTGGTCAATGAGCAGTTCTTC. This codes for CASSFNRVVNEQFF.